These 15 T cell receptor beta chains were sequenced from one sample in a study of T cells in localized non-small cell lung cancer. Repertoires were generated with immunoSEQ multiplex PCR, while TCRdb's copy carries only in-frame clones and drops some. Of about 31,000 clones in the sample, 88% are singletons; the top ten hold 4.2%. The source material was peripheral blood mononuclear cells, sampled before any cancer treatment. The source is a woman aged 40-75 years with stage III lung adenocarcinoma.

The chain combines TRBV30 with TRBJ2-5; 15 nucleotides match TRBD2. CDR3 size: 18 residues. The trim removed 3 bases at V and 2 bases at J, leaving 10 bases unmatched. The germline V gene has CDR1 GTSNPN and CDR2 SVGIG (reference sequence). The DNA for the CDR3 is TGTGCCTGGAGAAGAGGAGGACTAGCGGGGGGGATGCAAGAGACCCAGTACTTC. Protein product: CAWRRGGLAGGMQETQYF. The full variable domain, its missing parts supplied by reference TRBV30 and TRBJ2-5, is SQTIHQWPATLVQPVGSPLSLECTVEGTSNPNLYWYRQAAGRGLQLLFYSVGIGQISSEVPQNLSASRPQDRQFILSSKKLLLSDSGFYLCAWRRGGLAGGMQETQYFGPGTRLLVL.

The rearrangement uses TRBV7-8 and TRBJ1-5; D call uncertain. This CDR3 comprises 14 residues. Germline V gene data show CDR1 as SGHVS and CDR2 as FQNEAQ. The V end lost 5 bases, the J end lost 2 bases, and 10 bases lay between the germline ends. The CDR3 sequence: CASSQGFGNQPQHF. In nucleotides, the CDR3 is TGTGCCAGCAGCCAAGGCTTTGGCAATCAGCCCCAGCATTTT.

This rearrangement joins TRBV5-6 to TRBJ2-3; 15 bases agree with TRBD2. Germline CDR1 is SGHDT and CDR2 is YYEEEE. V was clipped by 4 bases and J by 1 base; unmatched bases: 10. The CDR3 has 19 residues. The CDR3 bases are TGTGCCAGCAGCCTGATGGGACTAGCGGGAGGAGGTGGCACAGATACGCAGTATTTT. Translation gives CASSLMGLAGGGGTDTQYF.

V and J are TRBV5-1 and TRBJ2-5; 8 bases are a match to TRBD2. Germline V gene lookup returns CDR1 SGHRS and CDR2 YFSETQ. J gave up 4 bases and V 4 bases, and 9 bases lay outside the gene matches. The CDR3 covers 15 residues. CDR3 DNA sequence: TGCGCCAGCAGCGGCAGTCCCACTAGCGGAGAGACCCAGTACTTC. It yields the protein CASSGSPTSGETQYF.

The genes are TRBV19 and TRBJ1-2, with unresolved D. CDR3 size: 12 residues. V gave up 8 bases and J gave up 2 bases, with 9 bases separating them. Germline V gene lookup returns CDR1 LNHDA and CDR2 SQIVND (reference sequence). The CDR3 region has the DNA TGTGCCAGTTCCAGGCGCAACTATGGCTACACCTTC. Its protein product is CASSRRNYGYTF. The whole variable domain, remainder taken from reference TRBV19 and TRBJ1-2, is DGGITQSPKYLFRKEGQNVTLSCEQNLNHDAMYWYRQDPGQGLRLIYYSQIVNDFQKGDIAEGYSVSREKKESFPLTVTSAQKNPTAFYLCASSRRNYGYTFGSGTRLTVV.

The chain recombines TRBV19 with TRBJ1-2, with D uncertain. The V end was cut by 3 bases, the J end by 7 bases, with 18 bases between. The CDR3 loop spans 15 amino acids. CDR1 and CDR2 from the germline V gene are LNHDA and SQIVND (reference sequence). CDR3 nucleotide sequence: TGTGCCAGTAGTATTGGGCAGGCCCTGGCTTCTGGCTACACCTTC. Translation gives CASSIGQALASGYTF.

By share, this clone counts as medium-sized. The V and J genes are TRBV9 and TRBJ1-2; D remains unclear. Trimming stripped 4 bases from V and 8 bases from J, with 21 bases between. This CDR3 has 15 amino acids. CDR1 SGDLS and CDR2 YYNGEE come from the germline V gene. CDR3 bases: TGTGCCAGCAGCTCCCTGGACGTTGGATTTGAGGGCTACACCTTC. It codes for CASSSLDVGFEGYTF.

The genes are TRBV29-1 and TRBJ2-1, with 9 bases aligning to TRBD2. The CDR3 totals 14 residues. Germline values: CDR1 SQVTM, CDR2 ANQGSEA. The junction had 6 bases not matched to a gene; V was cut back by 5 bases and J by 4 bases. The CDR3 DNA sequence: TGCAGCGTTCTGACTAGCGGAGGGTACAATGAGCAGTTCTTC. It encodes CSVLTSGGYNEQFF.

The chain links TRBV29-1 to TRBJ1-2, with D possibly being TRBD1 (6 bases). V was shortened by 6 bases and J by 7 bases, with 15 bases between the two germline ends. CDR1 and CDR2 from the germline V gene are SQVTM and ANQGSEA. CDR3 length: 12 amino acids. CDR3 protein: CSVAAQGTGYTF. The CDR3 DNA follows: TGCAGCGTAGCAGCTCAGGGGACTGGCTACACCTTC.

This clone was observed once. The chain links TRBV2 to TRBJ1-5; the D gene is possibly TRBD1 (5 bases). V gave up 4 bases and J gave up 0 bases, with 13 bases separating them. The CDR3 loop spans 16 amino acids. Germline CDR1 reads SNHLY; CDR2 reads FYNNEI. The CDR3 nucleotides read TGTGCCAGCAGTGGAAGGGGCCGATATAGCAATCAGCCCCAGCATTTT. Translating gives CASSGRGRYSNQPQHF.

The V gene is TRBV25-1, the J gene TRBJ2-7; tentative D call: TRBD1 (7 bases). The CDR3 extends over 15 amino acids. Trimming cost V 5 bases and J 3 bases, with 17 bases left between them. Germline CDR1 MGHDK, CDR2 SYGVNS. This CDR3 is CASSQGGYEDYEQYF. The CDR3 nucleotides read TGTGCCAGCAGTCAGGGGGGCTATGAAGACTACGAGCAGTACTTC.

This chain uses TRBV6-6 with TRBJ2-2; D call uncertain. This CDR3 is 13 amino acids long. In germline, CDR1 is MNHNY, CDR2 SVGAGI (reference sequence). Trimming took 6 bases from V and 2 from J, leaving 7 bases between them. The CDR3 DNA sequence: TGTGCCAGCAGCCCCCTAAACACCGGGGAGCTGTTTTTT. Protein sequence: CASSPLNTGELFF.

The rearrangement uses TRBV10-2 and TRBJ1-5; 8 bases match TRBD1. This CDR3 is built from 18 residues. The germline gives CDR1 WSHSY, CDR2 SAAADI. V lost 10 bases, J lost 0 bases, and 17 bases stayed unmatched. The CDR3 DNA reads TGCGCCACCCGGGGGGGGCGAAACAGGGGGAATAGCAATCAGCCCCAGCATTTT. It is translated as CATRGGRNRGNSNQPQHF.

This chain links TRBV6-1 with TRBJ2-7, with 9 bases lining up with TRBD1. CDR3 length: 13 amino acids. Germline-derived CDR1 and CDR2 are MNHNS and SASEGT. V lost 7 bases to trimming and J lost 4 bases; unmatched junction nucleotides: 5. CDR3 nucleotides: TGTGCCAGCATGGGGACAGGGTGGTACGAGCAGTACTTC. As protein: CASMGTGWYEQYF.

The chain recombines TRBV28 with TRBJ2-4; D gene uncertain. Germline loops: CDR1 MDHEN, CDR2 SYDVKM. The CDR3 has 13 residues. V lost 6 bases and J lost 8, with 14 bases in between. CDR3 in DNA: TGTGCCAGCAGCCCCACAGCCACAGACATTCAGTACTTC. Translated, it gives CASSPTATDIQYF.